The 3 T cell receptor beta chains in this list originate from one sample, sequenced in a study of CD8 T cells in ankylosing spondylitis. Study observations and caveats: Blood from ankylosing spondylitis patients appeared to carry a characteristic roughly 8-variant TCR beta motif.

Their target antigens are unknown. Using its own MiXCR run on the 5' RACE reads, TCRdb lists one record per CDR3 protein. The table shows about 540,000 distinct CDR3 sequences, with approximately 11% occurring only once. The sequenced sample consisted of blood, either unsorted or a sorted T cell fraction (not recorded which). The source of these receptors is a male donor with ankylosing spondylitis.

This clonotype was seen only a few times. This chain joins TRBV11-2 and TRBJ2-5; possibly TRBD2 for D (6 bases). V lost 5 bases and J 4 bases, leaving 23 bases between the germline ends. This CDR3 has 17 residues. Germline assignment: CDR1 SGHAT and CDR2 FQNNGV. CDR3 sequence: CASSRNFGGSGGETQYF. The CDR3 DNA reads as TGTGCCAGCAGCCGAAATTTCGGGGGATCCGGTGGAGAGACCCAGTACTTC.

This clonotype was detected many times. CDR3 DNA: TGCGCCAGCAGCGACACAGATACGCAGTATTTT. Amino acids: CASSDTDTQYF. The genes are TRBV5-1 and TRBJ2-3; D gene uncertain. Germline CDR1 is SGHRS and CDR2 is YFSETQ. V lost 4 bases to trimming and J lost 2 bases, with 2 bases between them. This CDR3 comprises 11 residues.

This chain connects TRBV6-1 to TRBJ1-4; D may be TRBD1 (5 bases). CDR1 is MNHNS, CDR2 SASEGT, per germline. The CDR3 is made up of 14 amino acids. V was shortened by 6 bases and J by 5 bases, with 13 bases between the two germline ends. The CDR3 is CASRQTGGNEKLFF. The CDR3 DNA sequence: TGTGCCAGCAGACAAACCGGGGGAAATGAAAAACTGTTTTTT.